The 22 T cell receptor beta chains given below trace back to one sample, sequenced in a study of T cells in Graves' hyperthyroidism and ophthalmopathy. The investigators amplified TCR beta CDR3 regions from RNA transcripts. A first-round RT-PCR of the TCR CDR3 used the HTBI primer set. TCRdb independently ran MiXCR on the multiplex PCR reads; one entry per CDR3 protein. The repertoire holds hundreds of thousands of distinct CDR3 sequences, roughly 14% seen once, with roughly 7.7% in the top ten. The material sequenced was blood. All receptors derive from a woman aged 18-29 years with Graves' hyperthyroidism.

This clonotype was recorded many times. The chain combines TRBV11-2 with TRBJ2-7; D might be TRBD2 (7 bases). CDR1 is SGHAT, CDR2 FQNNGV, per germline. The CDR3 is 16 amino acids. V was pared by 11 bases and J by 1 base, with 24 bases between. CDR3 protein: CAGGGDGTGTSYEQYF. The CDR3 DNA reads as TGTGCCGGGGGGGGGGACGGAACAGGGACATCCTACGAGCAGTACTTC.

On this clonotype itself: A much larger clonotype is one base distant, so this may be a read error. This chain uses TRBV3-1 with TRBJ1-6; D may be TRBD1 (6 bases). Per the germline V gene, CDR1 is LGHDT and CDR2 is YNNKEL (reference sequence). The CDR3 has 15 residues. V gave up 4 bases and J gave up 11 bases, with 18 bases separating them. CDR3 nucleotides: TGTGCCAGCAGCCGATCACAGGGCGGGAATCCACCCCTCCACTTT. It translates to CASSRSQGGNPPLHF.

This clonotype was counted once. The rearrangement links TRBV29-1 to TRBJ2-1; D is tentatively TRBD1 or TRBD2 (5 bases each). V lost 4 bases and J 6 bases, leaving 16 bases between the germline ends. Germline V gene data show CDR1 as SQVTM and CDR2 as ANQGSEA. The CDR3 is made up of 14 amino acids. The CDR3 nucleotides read TGCAGCGTTGTTCTGGGTTTTGGGGGCAATGAGCAGTTCTTC. Amino acids: CSVVLGFGGNEQFF.

The V gene is TRBV20-1, the J gene TRBJ2-7; 9 bases are shared with TRBD1. The V gene's germline CDR1 is DFQATT and CDR2 SNEGSKA (reference sequence). V shed 1 base, J shed 3 bases, and the junction held 7 bases outside the gene matches. CDR3 length: 15 residues. Here the CDR3 reads CSARAGTGRSYEQYF. CDR3 coding DNA: TGCAGTGCTAGAGCCGGGACAGGGAGAAGCTACGAGCAGTACTTC.

This clonotype was seen at least ten times. The gene calls are TRBV7-9 and TRBJ2-3; 9 bases map to TRBD2. Looked up from germline, CDR1 is SEHNR and CDR2 is FQNEAQ (reference sequence). The CDR3 length is 15 residues. V gave up 4 bases and J gave up 5 bases; unmatched junction bases: 7. CDR3 DNA: TGTGCCAGCAGCTATCCGGGACTAGCCGTAGATACGCAGTATTTT. Residues: CASSYPGLAVDTQYF.

The chain recombines TRBV20-1 with TRBJ2-3; 12 positions match TRBD2. Germline V gene lookup returns CDR1 DFQATT and CDR2 SNEGSKA (reference sequence). J was trimmed by 9 bases and V by 7 bases; bases with no gene match: 17. This CDR3 spans 16 amino acids. The CDR3 coding sequence is TGCAGTGTTCGTCCCCCTAGCGGGGGGGCCAGTTGGACGCAGTATTTT. Translation: CSVRPPSGGASWTQYF.

The J gene is TRBJ2-7, the V gene TRBV29-1; D assignment may be TRBD1 or TRBD2 (5 bases each). Deletions cut 4 bases from V and 2 bases from J, with 15 bases between. The CDR3 runs 14 residues. CDR1 SQVTM and CDR2 ANQGSEA come from the germline V gene. The CDR3 coding sequence is TGCAGCGTTGGGGGCAGCGGTTCTACCTACGAGCAGTACTTC. This encodes CSVGGSGSTYEQYF.

This clonotype has a count of ten or more. This rearrangement joins TRBV18 to TRBJ1-1; 8 bases match TRBD1. The CDR3 has 13 amino acids. V lost 3 bases to trimming and J lost 12 bases; unmatched junction nucleotides: 9. Germline V gene sequence: CDR1 KGHSH, CDR2 LQKENI. DNA for the CDR3: TGTGCCAGCTCACCCGATTTTGACAGGGGAACTTTCTTT. This gives the protein CASSPDFDRGTFF.

This clonotype was observed many times. The chain combines TRBV20-1 with TRBJ1-2; tentatively, D is TRBD1 (5 bases). This CDR3 is built from 13 residues. Per the germline V gene, CDR1 is DFQATT and CDR2 is SNEGSKA (reference sequence). V lost 8 bases and J lost 8, with 21 bases in between. CDR3 in amino acids: CSHLTRGEGGYTF. The DNA of the CDR3 is TGCAGTCACCTAACAAGGGGCGAGGGGGGCTACACCTTC.

There are many counts of this clonotype. V is TRBV20-1 and J is TRBJ2-1, with D perhaps given as TRBD1 or TRBD2 (5 bases each). The CDR3 totals 15 residues. V lost 3 bases and J 3 bases, leaving 15 bases between the germline ends. CDR1 and CDR2 from the germline V gene are DFQATT and SNEGSKA (reference sequence). The CDR3 here is CSASLGESFYNEQFF. Here the CDR3 DNA reads TGCAGTGCTAGTCTGGGGGAAAGCTTCTACAATGAGCAGTTCTTC.

This clonotype has ten or more counts. J is TRBJ2-7 and V is TRBV25-1, with no clear D. V shed 2 bases and J shed 1 base, with 12 bases lying between them. This CDR3 comprises 15 residues. Germline CDR1 MGHDK, CDR2 SYGVNS. In DNA, the CDR3 is TGTGCCAGCAGTGAACCTCTTGGGCGGTCCTACGAGCAGTACTTC. Translating it yields CASSEPLGRSYEQYF.

This rearrangement joins TRBV6-5 to TRBJ2-3; tentative D call: TRBD1 (5 bases). The CDR3 length is 15 residues. Trimming left V 3 bases short and J 4 bases short, with 14 bases between. From germline, CDR1 is MNHEY and CDR2 SVGAGI. The DNA for the CDR3 is TGTGCCAGCAGTTATGACAGCAGGCAGGCAGATACGCAGTATTTT. Amino acids: CASSYDSRQADTQYF.

J is TRBJ2-3 and V is TRBV4-2; 9 bases are a match to TRBD2. The CDR3 spans 16 residues. Trimming removed 5 bases from V and 1 base from J; junction bases left unmatched: 7. Germline lookup yields CDR1 LGHNA and CDR2 YNFKEQ. The CDR3 loop is CASSARWTSGTDTQYF. The CDR3 nucleotides are TGTGCCAGCAGCGCACGATGGACTAGCGGCACAGATACGCAGTATTTT.

The chain uses TRBV18 and TRBJ2-3, with TRBD1 matching over 7 bases. The CDR3 is 15 residues long. Per germline, CDR1 KGHSH and CDR2 LQKENI. V shed 4 bases and J 3 bases; nucleotides not matched to a gene: 7. The CDR3 DNA reads TGTGCCAGCTCACGAACAGGGGTACAGACAGATACGCAGTATTTT. Its translation: CASSRTGVQTDTQYF.

The chain recombines TRBV28 with TRBJ1-5, with D uncertain. This CDR3 is 13 amino acids long. Germline V gene sequence: CDR1 MDHEN, CDR2 SYDVKM. V lost 3 bases, J lost 9 bases, and 12 bases lay in between. As DNA, the CDR3 is TGTGCCAGCAGTTTTTCTTTTCGGGGGCCCCAGCATTTT. Translating it yields CASSFSFRGPQHF. Combining the CDR3 with reference TRBV28 and TRBJ1-5 gives the whole variable domain DVKVTQSSRYLVKRTGEKVFLECVQDMDHENMFWYRQDPGLGLRLIYFSYDVKMKEKGDIPEGYSVSREKKERFSLILESASTNQTSMYLCASSFSFRGPQHFGDGTRLSIL.

This clonotype was detected ten times or more. This chain links TRBV24-1 with TRBJ2-4; weak D call: TRBD2 (6 bases). Trimming took 10 bases from V and 4 from J, leaving 16 bases between them. The V gene's germline CDR1 is KGHDR and CDR2 SFDVKD. The CDR3 covers 14 residues. This chain's CDR3 is CATTLWGVKNIQYF. The CDR3 bases are TGTGCCACAACCTTGTGGGGGGTGAAAAACATTCAGTACTTC.

This clonotype was seen more than once but under ten times. The genes are TRBV3-1 and TRBJ2-1; 11 nucleotides align to TRBD2. Germline assignment: CDR1 LGHDT and CDR2 YNNKEL (reference sequence). CDR3 length: 18 amino acids. Trimming removed 1 base from V and 5 bases from J; junction bases left unmatched: 10. Here the CDR3 reads CASSQGLIGTSGNNEQFF. In DNA form, the CDR3 reads TGTGCCAGCAGCCAAGGTCTAATAGGGACTAGCGGAAACAATGAGCAGTTCTTC.

Turning to this clonotype: A much larger clone differs by one base, so this may be a read error. The chain joins TRBV3-1 to TRBJ1-6; unclear D gene. The CDR3 has 13 amino acids. Germline CDR1 reads LGHDT; CDR2 reads YNNKEL (reference sequence). CDR3 bases: TGTGCCAGCAACCAAGCGAGGAATTCACCCCTCCACTTT. Residues: CASNQARNSPLHF. Full variable domain (remainder filled in from reference TRBV3-1 and TRBJ1-6): DTAVSQTPKYLVTQMGNDKSIKCEQNLGHDTMYWYKQDSKKFLKIMFSYNNKELIINETVPNRFSPKSPDKAHLNLHINSLELGDSAVYFCASNQARNSPLHFGNGTRLTVT.

This clonotype was seen repeatedly, ten times or more. V gene TRBV5-1 combines with J gene TRBJ1-4; perhaps TRBD1 as D (6 bases). Germline lookup yields CDR1 SGHRS and CDR2 YFSETQ. With 5 bases removed from V and 4 bases from J, the gap between germline ends came to 15 bases. The CDR3 is 15 residues long. CDR3 bases: TGCGCCAGCAGACCAACGGGGGCCTTTAATGAAAAACTGTTTTTT. Protein: CASRPTGAFNEKLFF.

This clonotype occurred many times. CDR3 in amino acids: CSAQPPGAGSPLHF. The CDR3 DNA follows: TGCAGTGCCCAACCCCCAGGGGCTGGTTCACCCCTCCACTTT. The J gene is TRBJ1-6, the V gene TRBV20-1; weak D call: TRBD1 (6 bases). Germline CDR1 and CDR2: DFQATT and SNEGSKA (reference sequence). CDR3 length: 14 amino acids. Trimming stripped 6 bases from V and 9 bases from J, with 18 bases between.

In its sample, this clonotype was seen many times. The chain joins TRBV11-2 to TRBJ2-4; 16 bases are a match to TRBD2. V lost 5 bases and J lost 3; bases outside the gene matches: 10. The CDR3 contains 19 residues. Germline lookup yields CDR1 SGHAT and CDR2 FQNNGV. The CDR3 spells CASSPQGTSGGVNKNIQYF. The CDR3 region has the DNA TGTGCCAGCAGCCCCCAGGGGACTAGCGGGGGGGTTAACAAAAACATTCAGTACTTC.

This clonotype was picked up one time. The gene calls are TRBV5-1 and TRBJ2-1; 8 bases are shared with TRBD2. This CDR3 is built from 14 residues. V lost 6 bases and J lost 5; bases outside the gene matches: 7. From germline, CDR1 is SGHRS and CDR2 YFSETQ. CDR3 region: CASMGGGRNNEQFF. In DNA form, the CDR3 reads TGCGCCAGCATGGGTGGCGGGAGGAACAATGAGCAGTTCTTC.